This entry lists 10 T cell receptor beta chains sequenced from one sample in a study of blood T cell repertoires in COVID-19. The repertoire was sequenced with immunoSEQ multiplex PCR; TCRdb's copy has only in-frame clones and lacks some. There are fewer than 250,000 clones in the sample; nearly 90% occur only once, and 11% lies in the top ten. What was sequenced was PBMCs or T cells enriched from blood (not recorded which). These receptors all stem from a man younger than 40 who had recovered from COVID-19.

Only a few counts were recorded for this clone. The chain uses TRBV13 and TRBJ2-7; TRBD2 is a possible D gene (6 bases). Trimming removed 4 bases at V and 7 bases at J, with 26 bases between. The CDR3 covers 17 residues. The germline gives CDR1 PRHDT, CDR2 FYEKMQ (reference sequence). The CDR3 DNA reads as TGTGCCAGCAGCTATGCGGGGAACACGGGAGTACGATCGGAGCAGTACTTC. Its translation is CASSYAGNTGVRSEQYF. Full variable domain (outside the CDR3, taken from reference TRBV13 and TRBJ2-7): AAGVIQSPRHLIKEKRETATLKCYPIPRHDTVYWYQQGPGQDPQFLISFYEKMQSDKGSIPDRFSAQQFSDYHSELNMSSLELGDSALYFCASSYAGNTGVRSEQYFGPGTRLTVT.

This clone was detected once. The chain couples TRBV7-3 to TRBJ1-2; 10 bases align to TRBD1. The CDR3 is 14 residues long. Germline trimming cut 6 bases from V and 2 bases from J; bases unmatched to any gene: 3. Germline loops: CDR1 SGHTA, CDR2 FQGTGA. The chain's CDR3 is CASSQGQGNYGYTF. The CDR3 DNA is TGTGCCAGCAGTCAGGGACAGGGGAACTATGGCTACACCTTC.

This clone was observed a single time. The V call is TRBV27, the J call TRBJ1-1; 10 nucleotides align to TRBD1. Germline lookup yields CDR1 MNHEY and CDR2 SMNVEV (reference sequence). The CDR3 has 17 amino acids. J lost 5 bases, V lost 3 bases, and 12 bases had no gene match. CDR3 DNA: TGTGCCAGCAGTTTCCCACCGGGACAGGGGTTAAATACTGAAGCTTTCTTT. This gives the protein CASSFPPGQGLNTEAFF.

The chain joins TRBV30 to TRBJ2-2; D ambiguous. The CDR3 spans 13 residues. Deletions cut 2 bases from V and 5 bases from J, with 9 bases between. Germline CDR1 and CDR2: GTSNPN and SVGIG (reference sequence). As DNA, the CDR3 is TGTGCCTGGAGTACACAGATTACCGGGGAGCTGTTTTTT. This gives the protein CAWSTQITGELFF.

V is TRBV7-6 and J is TRBJ2-1; 9 bases are a match to TRBD1. CDR1 SGHVS and CDR2 FNYEAQ come from the germline V gene. The CDR3 contains 16 residues. The V and J ends lost 5 bases and 4 bases, in that order; junction bases with no gene match: 9. CDR3 sequence reads: CASSQGRDRVYNEQFF. CDR3 nucleotide sequence: TGTGCCAGCAGCCAGGGGCGGGACAGGGTTTACAATGAGCAGTTCTTC.

The genes are TRBV11-3 and TRBJ2-1; tentative D call: TRBD2 (5 bases). Germline CDR1 reads SGHNT; CDR2 reads YENEEA. The CDR3 has 14 amino acids. V gave up 7 bases and J gave up 3 bases, with 13 bases separating them. CDR3 nucleotides: TGTGCCAGCAAGGGCGAGGGCGGCTACAATGAGCAGTTCTTC. Protein sequence: CASKGEGGYNEQFF.

This rearrangement joins TRBV5-4 to TRBJ2-1, with 9 bases lining up with TRBD2. Germline CDR1 is SGHNT and CDR2 is YYREEE (reference sequence). The CDR3 is made up of 14 amino acids. Germline trimming cut 6 bases from V and 6 bases from J; bases unmatched to any gene: 7. CDR3 sequence: CASNLAGEANEQFF. The CDR3 coding sequence is TGTGCCAGCAACTTAGCGGGAGAGGCCAATGAGCAGTTCTTC. The entire variable domain, with the rest obtained from reference TRBV5-4 and TRBJ2-1, is as follows: ETGVTQSPTHLIKTRGQQVTLRCSSQSGHNTVSWYQQALGQGPQFIFQYYREEENGRGNFPPRFSGLQFPNYSSELNVNALELDDSALYLCASNLAGEANEQFFGPGTRLTVL.

The genes are TRBV13 and TRBJ2-3; tentative D call: TRBD2 (7 bases). CDR3 length: 15 amino acids. Germline loops: CDR1 PRHDT, CDR2 FYEKMQ (reference sequence). V gave up 5 bases and J gave up 4 bases, with 16 bases separating them. The CDR3 sequence is CASSPRGGGSDTQYF. CDR3 in DNA: TGTGCCAGCAGCCCCCGGGGAGGGGGGTCAGATACGCAGTATTTT.

The chain links TRBV4-2 to TRBJ2-3; D is ambiguous. The V and J ends lost 0 bases and 5 bases respectively, with 6 bases between them. The length of the CDR3 is 13 residues. The germline CDR1 and CDR2 sequences are LGHNA and YNFKEQ. The CDR3 bases are TGTGCCAGCAGCCAAGAAGAGCTAGATACGCAGTATTTT. Translated, it gives CASSQEELDTQYF.

The chain combines TRBV13 with TRBJ2-7; D unresolved. Germline CDR1 reads PRHDT; CDR2 reads FYEKMQ (reference sequence). V gave up 3 bases and J gave up 1 base, with 10 bases separating them. The CDR3 extends over 14 amino acids. The CDR3 protein is CASSLPGASYEQYF. CDR3 nucleotide sequence: TGTGCCAGCAGCTTGCCAGGTGCGTCCTACGAGCAGTACTTC.